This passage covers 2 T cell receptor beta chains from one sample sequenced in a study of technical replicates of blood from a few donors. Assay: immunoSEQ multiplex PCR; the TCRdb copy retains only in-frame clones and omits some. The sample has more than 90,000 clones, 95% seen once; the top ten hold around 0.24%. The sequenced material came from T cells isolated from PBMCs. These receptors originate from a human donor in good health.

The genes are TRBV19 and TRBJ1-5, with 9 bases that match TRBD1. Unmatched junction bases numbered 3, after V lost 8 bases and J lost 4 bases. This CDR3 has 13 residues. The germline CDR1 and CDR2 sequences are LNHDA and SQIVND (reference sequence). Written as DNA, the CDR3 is TGTGCCAGTCTGGGACAGGGTAATCAGCCCCAGCATTTT. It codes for CASLGQGNQPQHF.

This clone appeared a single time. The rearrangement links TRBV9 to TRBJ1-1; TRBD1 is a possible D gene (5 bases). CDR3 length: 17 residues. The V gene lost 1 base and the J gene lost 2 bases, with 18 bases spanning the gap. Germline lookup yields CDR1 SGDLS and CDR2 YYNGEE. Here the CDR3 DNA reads TGTGCCAGCAGCGTAAACCACCTAGTAGGGGTAAACACTGAAGCTTTCTTT. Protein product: CASSVNHLVGVNTEAFF.